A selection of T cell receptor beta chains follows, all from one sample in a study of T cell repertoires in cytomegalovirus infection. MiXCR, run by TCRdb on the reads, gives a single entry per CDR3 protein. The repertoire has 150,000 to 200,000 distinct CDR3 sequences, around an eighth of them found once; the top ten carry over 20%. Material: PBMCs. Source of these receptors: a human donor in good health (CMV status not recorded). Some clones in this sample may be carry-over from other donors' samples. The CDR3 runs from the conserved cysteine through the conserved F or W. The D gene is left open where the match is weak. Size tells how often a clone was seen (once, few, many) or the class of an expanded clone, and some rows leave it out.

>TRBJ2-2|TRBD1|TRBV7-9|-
CASSLWGTGASNTGELFF
TGTGCCAGCAGCTTATGGGGGACAGGGGCTTCGAACACCGGGGAGCTGTTTTTT
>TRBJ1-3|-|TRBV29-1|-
CSVQIPASGNTIYF
TGCAGCGTCCAAATTCCGGCCTCTGGAAACACCATATATTTT
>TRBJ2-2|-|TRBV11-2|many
CASSLTADANTGELFF
TGTGCCAGCAGCTTAACAGCGGATGCGAACACCGGGGAGCTGTTTTTT
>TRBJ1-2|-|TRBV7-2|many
CASTANGPVYTF
TGTGCCAGCACCGCGAACGGGCCGGTCTACACCTTC
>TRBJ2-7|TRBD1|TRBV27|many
CASSSTGTYEQYF
TGTGCCAGCAGTTCGACAGGGACCTACGAGCAGTACTTC
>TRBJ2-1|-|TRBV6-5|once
CAARSRYNEQFF
TGTGCCGCAAGGTCAAGGTACAATGAGCAGTTCTTC
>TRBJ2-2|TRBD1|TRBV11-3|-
CASSSDRASGELFF
TGTGCCAGCAGCTCGGACAGGGCCTCCGGGGAGCTGTTTTTT
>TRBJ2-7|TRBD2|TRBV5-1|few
CASGRGSYEQYF
TGCGCCAGCGGGAGGGGAAGCTACGAGCAGTACTTC
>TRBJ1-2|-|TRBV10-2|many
CASRGDYGYTF
TGCGCCAGTAGGGGAGATTATGGCTACACCTTC
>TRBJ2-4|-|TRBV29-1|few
CSVGGREGGKNIQYF
TGCAGCGTTGGGGGCAGGGAAGGGGGCAAAAACATTCAGTACTTC
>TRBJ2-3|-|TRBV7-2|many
CASSYSTDTQYF
TGTGCCAGCAGCTACAGCACAGATACGCAGTATTTT
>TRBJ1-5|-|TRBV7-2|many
CASSLELGNQPQHF
TGTGCCAGCAGCTTAGAGTTGGGCAATCAGCCCCAGCATTTT
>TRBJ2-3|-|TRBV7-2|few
CASSLSSPDTQYF
TGTGCCAGCAGCTTATCCAGCCCAGATACGCAGTATTTT
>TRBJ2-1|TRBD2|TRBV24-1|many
CATRTSAYNEQFF
TGTGCCACCCGGACTAGCGCTTACAATGAGCAGTTCTTC
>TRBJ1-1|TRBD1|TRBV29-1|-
CSVLDREAFF
TGCAGCGTTCTGGACAGGGAAGCTTTCTTT
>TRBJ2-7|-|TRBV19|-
CASSIEVGPSYEQYF
TGTGCCAGTAGTATAGAGGTGGGGCCTTCCTACGAGCAGTACTTC
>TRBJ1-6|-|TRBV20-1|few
CSARPPGPYNSPLHF
TGCAGTGCTAGACCCCCAGGCCCTTATAATTCACCCCTCCACTTT
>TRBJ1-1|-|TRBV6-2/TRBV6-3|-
CASIQRKGVTTEAFF
TGTGCCAGCATCCAACGTAAAGGGGTTACCACTGAAGCTTTCTTT
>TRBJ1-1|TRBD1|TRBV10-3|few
CAISPDRYTEAFF
TGTGCCATCAGTCCGGACAGGTACACTGAAGCTTTCTTT
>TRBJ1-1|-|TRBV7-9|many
CASSFPGGRRAFF
TGTGCCAGCAGCTTCCCGGGGGGACGAAGGGCTTTCTTT
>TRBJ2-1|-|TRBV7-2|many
CASSLGGFLNEQFF
TGTGCCAGCAGCTTAGGAGGCTTTCTCAATGAGCAGTTCTTC
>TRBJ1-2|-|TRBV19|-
CASTPGRQNYGYTF
TGTGCCAGTACCCCGGGACGGCAAAACTATGGCTACACCTTC
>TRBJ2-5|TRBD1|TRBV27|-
CASSPGTGDGETQYF
TGTGCCAGCAGTCCCGGGACAGGGGATGGCGAGACCCAGTACTTC
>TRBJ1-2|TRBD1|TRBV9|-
CASNRGTANYGYTF
TGTGCCAGCAACAGAGGGACAGCTAACTATGGCTACACCTTC
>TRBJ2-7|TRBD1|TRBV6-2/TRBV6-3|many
CASSNPGQGKQQYF
TGTGCCAGCAGTAACCCGGGACAGGGTAAGCAGCAGTACTTC
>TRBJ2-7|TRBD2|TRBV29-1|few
CSVGTSGKKYF
TGCAGCGTCGGGACTAGCGGGAAAAAGTACTTC
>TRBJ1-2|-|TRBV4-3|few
CASSQELGINYGYTF
TGCGCCAGCAGCCAAGAATTAGGGATCAACTATGGCTACACCTTC
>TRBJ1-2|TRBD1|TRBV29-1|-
CSVGQGDGGYTF
TGCAGCGTTGGACAGGGTGACGGTGGCTACACCTTC
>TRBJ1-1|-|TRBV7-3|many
CASSVQPLRAGNTEAFF
TGTGCCAGCAGCGTCCAACCCCTCAGGGCGGGGAACACTGAAGCTTTCTTT
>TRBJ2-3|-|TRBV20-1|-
CSASINGTYF
TGCAGTGCTAGTATAAACGGGACTTATTTT
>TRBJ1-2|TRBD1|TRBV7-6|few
CASSMLTGVDYGYTF
TGTGCCAGCAGCATGTTAACAGGGGTTGATTATGGCTACACCTTC
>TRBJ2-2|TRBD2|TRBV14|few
CASSAGPTGELFF
TGTGCCAGTTCAGCGGGACCCACCGGGGAGCTGTTTTTT
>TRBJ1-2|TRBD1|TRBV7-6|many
CASSLGPEGQGAFGYTF
TGTGCCAGCAGCTTAGGACCGGAGGGACAGGGGGCTTTTGGCTACACCTTC
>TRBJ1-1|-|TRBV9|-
CASSDTLNTEAFF
TGTGCCAGCAGCGACACCTTGAACACTGAAGCTTTCTTT
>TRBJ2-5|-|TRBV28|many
CASSLVDYQETQYF
TGTGCCAGCAGTTTAGTTGATTACCAAGAGACCCAGTACTTC
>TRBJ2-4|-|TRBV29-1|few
CSVEDPGRAKNIQYF
TGCAGCGTTGAAGATCCGGGTCGAGCCAAAAACATTCAGTACTTC
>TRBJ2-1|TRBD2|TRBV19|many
CASRGTSGRDEQFF
TGTGCCAGTAGGGGGACTAGCGGGAGAGACGAGCAGTTCTTC
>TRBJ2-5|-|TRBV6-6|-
CASSYTQETQYF
TGTGCCAGCAGTTACACACAAGAGACCCAGTACTTC
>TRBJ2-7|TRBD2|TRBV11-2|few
CASSQGLAVGLNEQYF
TGTGCCAGCAGCCAAGGACTAGCGGTAGGTCTCAACGAGCAGTACTTC
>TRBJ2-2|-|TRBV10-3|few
CAISELLLSTGELFF
TGTGCCATCAGTGAGCTTTTGTTGAGCACCGGGGAGCTGTTTTTT
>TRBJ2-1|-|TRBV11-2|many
CASSSALGLPYNEQFF
TGTGCCAGCAGCTCCGCCCTAGGCCTTCCCTACAATGAGCAGTTCTTC
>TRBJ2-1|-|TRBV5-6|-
CASSSRDTALNEQFF
TGTGCCAGCAGCTCCCGGGACACCGCCCTCAATGAGCAGTTCTTC
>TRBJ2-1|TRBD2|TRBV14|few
CASSRLAEYNEQFF
TGTGCCAGCAGCCGACTAGCGGAATACAATGAGCAGTTCTTC
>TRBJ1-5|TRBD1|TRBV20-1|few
CSAPKRDRGQPQHF
TGCAGTGCTCCAAAACGGGACAGGGGTCAGCCCCAGCATTTT
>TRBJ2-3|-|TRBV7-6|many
CASTLEHTDTQYF
TGTGCCAGCACCCTGGAGCACACAGATACGCAGTATTTT
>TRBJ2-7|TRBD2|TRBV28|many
CATRGGSNEQYF
TGTGCCACCCGCGGCGGGAGCAACGAGCAGTACTTC
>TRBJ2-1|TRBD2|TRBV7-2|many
CASSLAGGRSRYNEQFF
TGTGCCAGCAGCTTAGCCGGCGGGAGGAGTAGGTACAATGAGCAGTTCTTC
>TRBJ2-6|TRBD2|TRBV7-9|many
CASSPRLAGGLSGANVLTF
TGTGCCAGCAGCCCCCGACTAGCGGGGGGGCTCTCTGGGGCCAACGTCCTGACTTTC
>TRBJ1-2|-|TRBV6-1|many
CASSEWTGNYGYTF
TGTGCCAGCAGTGAGTGGACGGGCAACTATGGCTACACCTTC
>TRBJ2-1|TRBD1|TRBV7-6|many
CASSPGGEQFF
TGTGCCAGCAGCCCAGGGGGTGAGCAGTTCTTC
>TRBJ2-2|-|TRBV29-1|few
CSVEWGTGELFF
TGCAGCGTTGAATGGGGCACCGGGGAGCTGTTTTTT
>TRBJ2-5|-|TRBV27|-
CASSLSLGQQETQYF
TGTGCCAGCAGTTTATCTCTCGGGCAGCAAGAGACCCAGTACTTC
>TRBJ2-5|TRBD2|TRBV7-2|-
CASSLGSSGRSGETQYF
TGTGCCAGCAGCTTAGGATCTAGCGGGAGGTCGGGCGAGACCCAGTACTTC
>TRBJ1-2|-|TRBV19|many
CASSHQEQANYGYTF
TGTGCCAGTAGTCACCAAGAACAAGCTAACTATGGCTACACCTTC
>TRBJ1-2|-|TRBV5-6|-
CASSLYAEGYTF
TGTGCCAGCAGCTTGTATGCGGAGGGCTACACCTTC
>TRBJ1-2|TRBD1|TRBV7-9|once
CASSFTGGGGLNGYTF
TGTGCCAGCAGCTTTACAGGGGGCGGGGGACTCAATGGCTACACCTTC
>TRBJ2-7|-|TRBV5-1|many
CASSLVRQGGIYEQYF
TGCGCCAGCAGCTTAGTCCGACAGGGAGGGATCTACGAGCAGTACTTC